These T cell receptor beta chains were read from a single sample in a study of blood T cell repertoires in COVID-19. The protocol was immunoSEQ multiplex PCR, while the TCRdb copy is restricted to in-frame clones and leaves out a portion. The repertoire holds 70,000 or so clones, with 87% as singletons. The specimen was peripheral blood. These receptors were taken from a woman in her forties or fifties with acute or convalescent COVID-19. Both conserved end residues are part of each CDR3. Fields, in order: D gene, J gene, V gene, clone size, CDR3 DNA, CDR3 protein. A D gene is named only where the DNA matches it firmly. Size tells how often a clone was seen (once, few, many) or the class of an expanded clone, and some rows leave it out.

>TRBD2|TRBJ2-5|TRBV5-4|.
TGTGCCAGCAGCTTGATAGCGGGGCACCAAGAGACCCAGTACTTC
CASSLIAGHQETQYF
>.|TRBJ1-3|TRBV30|.
TGTGCCTCGTACGCAGGCATCTCTGGAAACACCATATATTTT
CASYAGISGNTIYF
>TRBD1|TRBJ1-1|TRBV19|.
TGTGCCAGTAGTATTTCAGGGGGCGGGAACACTGAAGCTTTCTTT
CASSISGGGNTEAFF
>.|TRBJ1-4|TRBV30|.
TGTGCCTGTAACCCCTTAGTTGGCTTGTGGAGTGAAAAACTGTTTTTT
CACNPLVGLWSEKLFF
>TRBD1|TRBJ1-2|TRBV28|.
TGTGCCAGCAGTTCAACAGGGGGAGCTAACTATGGCTACACCTTC
CASSSTGGANYGYTF
>.|TRBJ2-5|TRBV19|.
TGTGCCAGTAGATTCGGGGTAGGAGAGACCCAGTACTTC
CASRFGVGETQYF
>TRBD1|TRBJ2-7|TRBV6-5|.
TGTGCCAGCAGGGGACAGGGAACCCCCTACGAGCAGTACTTC
CASRGQGTPYEQYF
>TRBD2|TRBJ2-1|TRBV19|.
TGTGCCAGTAGTATAAGGACGCCGACTAGCGGGGGGGGGAGCTCCTACAATGAGCAGTTCTTC
CASSIRTPTSGGGSSYNEQFF
>.|TRBJ2-5|TRBV12-5|once
TGTGCTAGTGGGCGCCCGGGGGAGACCCAGTACTTC
CASGRPGETQYF
>.|TRBJ2-3|TRBV11-3|.
TGTGCCAGCAGCTTTCTACCGGGAGGCACAGATACGCAGTATTTT
CASSFLPGGTDTQYF
>.|TRBJ2-3|TRBV10-3|.
TGTGCCATCAGTGACCCCGCGGGGGCCACAGATACGCAGTATTTT
CAISDPAGATDTQYF
>.|TRBJ1-2|TRBV4-2|few
TGTGCCAGCAGCCCGGCTTTGCGGGTTTCCCTTGGCTACACCTTC
CASSPALRVSLGYTF
>.|TRBJ2-1|TRBV5-4|.
TGTGCCAGCAGCACAGTCGATGAGCAGTTCTTC
CASSTVDEQFF
>.|TRBJ1-3|TRBV19|.
TGTGCCAGCCGCAAAGGAGGGCCGCGGAGCTCTGGAAACACCATATATTTT
CASRKGGPRSSGNTIYF
>.|TRBJ2-1|TRBV11-3|.
TGTGCCAGCAGCCAGGGGTACAATGAGCAGTTCTTC
CASSQGYNEQFF
>.|TRBJ2-4|TRBV19|.
TGTGCCAGTAGTATGGCAGGGTTTGAAAACATTCAGTACTTC
CASSMAGFENIQYF
>.|TRBJ2-2|TRBV9|.
TGTGCCAGCAGTGGCGGCGGGGACTGGGGGGGCCCGAACACCGGGGAGCTGTTTTTT
CASSGGGDWGGPNTGELFF